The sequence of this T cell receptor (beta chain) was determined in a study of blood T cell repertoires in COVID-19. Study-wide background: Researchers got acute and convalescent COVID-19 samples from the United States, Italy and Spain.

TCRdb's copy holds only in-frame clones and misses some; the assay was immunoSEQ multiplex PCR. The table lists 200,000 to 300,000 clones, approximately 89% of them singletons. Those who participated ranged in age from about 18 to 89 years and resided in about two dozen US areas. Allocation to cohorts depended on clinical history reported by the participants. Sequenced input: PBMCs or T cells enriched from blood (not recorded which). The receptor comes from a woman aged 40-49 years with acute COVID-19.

This CDR3 reads CASSLGAAGRTDTQYF. Written as DNA, the CDR3 is TGCGCCAGCAGCTTGGGAGCTGCGGGCCGCACAGATACGCAGTATTTT. V is TRBV5-1 and J is TRBJ2-3, with TRBD2 as a possible D gene (5 bases). Germline loops: CDR1 SGHRS, CDR2 YFSETQ. The CDR3 is made up of 16 amino acids. The V end lost 0 bases, the J end lost 1 base, and 12 bases lay between the germline ends.